This entry lists 6 T cell receptor beta chains sequenced from one sample in a study of blood T cell repertoires in COVID-19. This table comes from immunoSEQ multiplex PCR, and its TCRdb copy is limited to in-frame clones, with some not included. The table lists about 150,000 clones, about nine tenths of them singletons. The sequencing sample was made of PBMCs or T cells enriched from blood (not recorded which). The origin of the receptors is a man aged 50-60 years who had recovered from COVID-19.

The CDR3 DNA reads TGTGCCAGCAACCGTTATGGCGGGGGTTGGACCGGGGAGCTGTTTTTT. Protein sequence: CASNRYGGGWTGELFF. V is TRBV28 and J is TRBJ2-2, with 7 positions matching TRBD2. CDR1 is MDHEN and CDR2 is SYDVKM in the germline V gene. Losses at the gene ends were 7 bases for V and 5 bases for J; bases not matched to a gene: 13. This CDR3 is 16 amino acids long. Full variable domain (missing parts from reference TRBV28 and TRBJ2-2): DVKVTQSSRYLVKRTGEKVFLECVQDMDHENMFWYRQDPGLGLRLIYFSYDVKMKEKGDIPEGYSVSREKKERFSLILESASTNQTSMYLCASNRYGGGWTGELFFGEGSRLTVL.

This sequence joins TRBV9 and TRBJ2-1; 9 bases align to TRBD2. The germline CDR1 and CDR2 sequences are SGDLS and YYNGEE. The CDR3 is made up of 14 amino acids. J lost 8 bases, V lost 4 bases, and 7 bases had no gene match. CDR3 DNA: TGTGCCAGCAGCTTTGGGACTAGCTCACATGAGCAGTTCTTC. Translation: CASSFGTSSHEQFF.

The chain employs TRBV28 and TRBJ2-7; 7 nucleotides line up with TRBD2. Germline loops: CDR1 MDHEN, CDR2 SYDVKM. The V and J ends lost 5 bases and 6 bases, in that order; junction bases with no gene match: 13. CDR3 length equals 15 residues. The CDR3, as DNA: TGTGCCAGCAGTCCATTAGCGGGCGTGGGGTTCGAGCAGTACTTC. Translation: CASSPLAGVGFEQYF.

This rearrangement joins TRBV5-1 to TRBJ1-2, with D unclear. Germline V gene data show CDR1 as SGHRS and CDR2 as YFSETQ. The CDR3 has 16 amino acids. Trimming shortened V by 4 bases and J by 4 bases, and 20 bases separated the two germline ends. CDR3: CASSPPTGYSGYGYTF. The DNA for the CDR3 is TGCGCCAGCAGCCCCCCGACTGGATATAGTGGCTATGGCTACACCTTC.

The chain links TRBV6-5 to TRBJ2-7; D is possibly TRBD1 (5 bases). Germline CDR1 reads MNHEY; CDR2 reads SVGAGI. This CDR3 region has 13 residues. V was clipped by 11 bases and J by 0 bases, with 14 bases between them. CDR3 sequence: CACRQRPSYEQYF. CDR3 nucleotides: TGTGCCTGCCGACAGAGGCCCTCCTACGAGCAGTACTTC.

This chain's CDR3 is CASSLVGQGANGNTIYF. The CDR3 DNA reads as TGTGCCAGCAGCTTAGTGGGACAGGGGGCTAATGGAAACACCATATATTTT. The chain joins TRBV7-9 to TRBJ1-3; 12 nucleotides align to TRBD1. This CDR3 spans 17 amino acids. After removal of 1 base from V and 3 bases from J, the junction contained 4 bases not matched to a gene. Germline V CDR1 and CDR2: SEHNR, FQNEAQ (reference sequence).